The 20 T cell receptor beta chains reported below all come from one sample, sequenced in a study of blood T cell repertoires in COVID-19 (TCRdb year 2020). Preparation of the library involved the immunoSEQ multiplex PCR assay. Sourced from immuneACCESS, this table was stored by TCRdb with only in-frame sequences that have V and J called. A share of the clones is absent; for the studies checked, an unresolved V gene accounts for under half, and the remainder has no known explanation. The sample records about 110,000 clones, 75% to 85% of which are singletons. 6.2% of the sample rests with the top ten. Material: peripheral blood. All receptors derive from a man older than 75 with COVID-19, enrolled during active disease.

The chain has TRBV6-2 or TRBV6-3 and TRBJ2-3; possibly TRBD2 for D (5 bases). Trimming removed 4 bases from V and 3 bases from J, with 5 bases in between. The CDR3 covers 12 residues. CDR1 is MNHEY, CDR2 SVGEGT, per germline. CDR3 sequence (DNA): TGTGCCAGCAGTTCGGGGACAGATACGCAGTATTTT. This sequence encodes CASSSGTDTQYF.

This chain connects TRBV28 to TRBJ2-5; 8 nucleotides line up with TRBD2. Germline CDR1 reads MDHEN; CDR2 reads SYDVKM. V trimming: 2 bases; J trimming: 5 bases; junction bases outside the gene matches: 7. The CDR3 is made up of 15 amino acids. The CDR3 loop reads CASSLGAGAAETQYF. DNA of the CDR3: TGTGCCAGCAGTTTAGGAGCGGGAGCAGCGGAGACCCAGTACTTC.

CDR3 nucleotide sequence: TGTGCCAGCTCACCGGGGCTATACTACGAGCAGTACTTC. The encoded protein is CASSPGLYYEQYF. This sequence joins TRBV18 and TRBJ2-7, with a possible D match to TRBD1 (5 bases). The CDR3 contains 13 residues. Germline V gene sequence: CDR1 KGHSH, CDR2 LQKENI. Trimming stripped 3 bases from V and 3 bases from J, with 9 bases between.

The rearrangement joins TRBV28 to TRBJ2-3; 7 bases line up with TRBD1. V lost 11 bases and J lost 1; bases outside the gene matches: 9. Germline V CDR1 and CDR2: MDHEN, SYDVKM. There are 14 residues in the CDR3. The CDR3 nucleotides are TGTGCCTGTATAAGCGGACAGGGCACAGATACGCAGTATTTT. Its translation is CACISGQGTDTQYF.

This clone was detected a few times. This sequence joins TRBV18 and TRBJ1-2, with D possibly TRBD1 on 6 matching bases. Germline lookup yields CDR1 KGHSH and CDR2 LQKENI. V gave up 1 base and J gave up 8 bases, with 20 bases separating them. The length of the CDR3 is 16 residues. The CDR3 DNA reads TGTGCCAGCTCACCACAATCTCGACAGGCCACTAAGGGCTACACCTTC. This translates into CASSPQSRQATKGYTF.

This clone showed up just once. The chain has TRBV10-3 and TRBJ2-3; TRBD2 agrees at 7 bases. After removal of 8 bases from V and 2 bases from J, the junction contained 4 bases not matched to a gene. The germline gives CDR1 ENHRY, CDR2 SYGVKD. This CDR3 has 13 amino acids. The CDR3 DNA reads TGTGCCATCGGGGACTATATCACAGATACGCAGTATTTT. Its protein product is CAIGDYITDTQYF.

This clone was observed many times. V gene TRBV19 combines with J gene TRBJ2-2, with D tentatively TRBD2 (6 bases). Germline V gene data show CDR1 as LNHDA and CDR2 as SQIVND (reference sequence). The CDR3 totals 14 residues. The ends were cut back, 5 bases at V and 3 bases at J, with 10 bases in the middle. In DNA form, the CDR3 reads TGTGCCAGTAGTCAAGCGGGTGACACCGGGGAGCTGTTTTTT. Its translation: CASSQAGDTGELFF.

For this clone: Additional DNA sequences in this sample encode the identical CDR3. This sequence joins TRBV14 and TRBJ1-2; D is uncertain. With 1 base removed from V and 5 bases from J, the gap between germline ends came to 5 bases. The CDR3 is 12 residues long. Per the germline V gene, CDR1 is SGHDN and CDR2 is FVKESK. The CDR3 sequence: CASSQAGYGYTF. The CDR3 DNA is TGTGCCAGCAGCCAAGCGGGGTATGGCTACACCTTC.

The chain joins TRBV6-5 to TRBJ1-2; no clear D. Looked up from germline, CDR1 is MNHEY and CDR2 is SVGAGI. Trimming cost V 6 bases and J 4 bases, with 15 bases left between them. CDR3 length: 14 residues. CDR3 DNA: TGTGCCAGCAGCTTGGGATCCGCGGGCTATGGCTACACCTTC. This translates into CASSLGSAGYGYTF.

The chain joins TRBV6-2 or TRBV6-3 to TRBJ2-1; 7 bases align to TRBD2. The J segment lost 5 bases and the V segment lost 5 bases, leaving 3 bases of the junction unmatched. This CDR3 spans 13 amino acids. Germline CDR1 and CDR2: MNHEY and SVGEGT. The CDR3 sequence: CASSHSGNNEQFF. DNA of the CDR3: TGTGCCAGCAGTCACAGCGGGAACAATGAGCAGTTCTTC.

The chain combines TRBV9 with TRBJ2-7; the D gene is possibly TRBD2 (5 bases). With 0 bases removed from V and 3 bases from J, the gap between germline ends came to 13 bases. This CDR3 comprises 15 residues. Germline lookup yields CDR1 SGDLS and CDR2 YYNGEE. CDR3 in amino acids: CASSVGNSAHYEQYF. Written as DNA, the CDR3 is TGTGCCAGCAGCGTAGGAAATAGCGCGCACTACGAGCAGTACTTC.

This clone was picked up many times. The chain carries TRBV2 and TRBJ1-5, with a weak D call TRBD1 (6 bases). Trimming took 7 bases from V and 1 from J, leaving 8 bases between them. There are 13 residues in the CDR3. Germline CDR1 is SNHLY and CDR2 is FYNNEI. CDR3 in amino acids: CASKGDSNQPQHF. The CDR3 bases are TGTGCCAGCAAGGGGGACAGCAATCAGCCCCAGCATTTT.

This chain joins TRBV7-2 and TRBJ2-1, with 14 bases matching TRBD2. With 5 bases clipped from V and 8 bases from J, the junction kept 8 bases outside the gene matches. Germline V CDR1 and CDR2: SGHTA, FQGNSA. The CDR3 is made up of 16 amino acids. Here the CDR3 reads CASSPKGLAGGHEQFF. The CDR3 coding sequence is TGTGCCAGCAGCCCGAAAGGACTAGCGGGAGGCCATGAGCAGTTCTTC.

This chain links TRBV2 with TRBJ1-1, with D possibly matching TRBD1 (6 bases). The CDR3 sequence is 13 residues long. Germline CDR1 reads SNHLY; CDR2 reads FYNNEI. V was clipped by 6 bases and J by 6 bases, with 14 bases between them. DNA for the CDR3: TGTGCCAGCAGCCCCCAGGGGTTCGCTGAAGCTTTCTTT. Translation: CASSPQGFAEAFF.

This clone occurred once. V gene TRBV5-1 combines with J gene TRBJ2-3, with 11 bases matching TRBD2. The CDR3 is 14 amino acids. CDR1 is SGHRS, CDR2 YFSETQ, per germline. Germline trimming cut 5 bases from V and 2 bases from J; bases unmatched to any gene: 1. The CDR3 sequence is CASSSGRVTDTQYF. The DNA of the CDR3 is TGCGCCAGCAGTAGCGGGAGGGTCACAGATACGCAGTATTTT. Complete variable domain (other parts from reference TRBV5-1 and TRBJ2-3): KAGVTQTPRYLIKTRGQQVTLSCSPISGHRSVSWYQQTPGQGLQFLFEYFSETQRNKGNFPGRFSGRQFSNSRSEMNVSTLELGDSALYLCASSSGRVTDTQYFGPGTRLTVL.

CDR3: CASSRFLQGAGEEAFF. The DNA for the CDR3 is TGCGCCAGCAGTCGCTTTCTGCAGGGGGCCGGAGAAGAGGCTTTCTTT. This rearrangement joins TRBV5-1 to TRBJ1-1; TRBD1 matches at 8 bases. Trimming took 5 bases from V and 11 from J; bases not matched to a gene: 20. The CDR3 has 16 amino acids. In germline, CDR1 is SGHRS, CDR2 YFSETQ.

The sample holds a few counts of this clone. The V gene is TRBV3-1 (or the pseudogene TRBV3-2), the J gene TRBJ2-7; D is ambiguous. The germline V gene encodes CDR1 LGHDT and CDR2 YNNKEL (reference sequence). Trimming took 4 bases from V and 6 from J, leaving 10 bases between them. The CDR3 is 12 amino acids. CDR3: CASSLTYGEQYF. The CDR3, as DNA: TGTGCCAGCAGCCTAACGTACGGCGAGCAGTACTTC.

V usage is TRBV7-2 and J usage is TRBJ2-7, with D perhaps TRBD2 (6 bases). Between the trimmed V and J ends, which lost 7 bases and 6 bases, there was a span of 13 bases. From germline, CDR1 is SGHTA and CDR2 FQGNSA. CDR3 length: 12 residues. CDR3 in DNA: TGTGCCAGCACCCCGCAGGAGGGCGAGCAGTACTTC. Protein sequence: CASTPQEGEQYF. Combining the CDR3 with reference TRBV7-2 and TRBJ2-7 gives the whole variable domain GAGVSQSPSNKVTEKGKDVELRCDPISGHTALYWYRQSLGQGLEFLIYFQGNSAPDKSGLPSDRFSAERTGGSVSTLTIQRTQQEDSAVYLCASTPQEGEQYFGPGTRLTVT.

This chain uses TRBV2 with TRBJ1-4; TRBD1 aligns across 7 bases. Germline CDR1 reads SNHLY; CDR2 reads FYNNEI. After removal of 4 bases from V and 0 bases from J, the junction contained 8 bases not matched to a gene. The CDR3 is 17 residues long. This CDR3 reads CASSGTGQLATNEKLFF. Written as DNA, the CDR3 is TGTGCCAGCAGTGGGACAGGACAGTTGGCAACTAATGAAAAACTGTTTTTT.

This chain uses TRBV10-3 with TRBJ1-1; TRBD1 matches 9 bases. Germline CDR1 reads ENHRY; CDR2 reads SYGVKD. Unmatched junction bases numbered 10, after V lost 10 bases and J lost 1 base. The CDR3 is 15 residues long. The CDR3 bases are TGTGCCACCCTCCCCACAGGGGGCGGGAACACTGAAGCTTTCTTT. It specifies CATLPTGGGNTEAFF.